The 13 T cell receptor beta chains listed next were all sequenced from one sample in a study of neoadjuvant anti-PD-1 for oral cavity cancer (dated by TCRdb to 2020 to 2023). Receptor amplification or capture employed the immunoSEQ multiplex PCR assay. Imported from immuneACCESS, the table was reduced by TCRdb to in-frame sequences with V and J called. These copies leave out some clones; in studies compared against another copy, an unresolved V gene accounts for under half, and the cause of the remainder is not known. Recorded for this sample are about 61,000 clones; roughly 84% of them occurred a single time. The top ten clones comprise around 2.6% of the sample. The sample's time point label is to be understood as: before neoadjuvant nivolumab. Sample: PBMCs, taken before nivolumab (anti-PD-1) treatment. All receptors derive from a person aged 40 to 85 with oral cavity squamous cell carcinoma.

The chain combines TRBV7-8 with TRBJ1-3; D is unclear. This CDR3 is built from 15 residues. Germline-derived CDR1 and CDR2 are SGHVS and FQNEAQ. Trimming took 0 bases from V and 4 from J, leaving 10 bases between them. The CDR3 DNA is TGTGCCAGCAGCTTAGCGCTGGGATCAGGAAACACCATATATTTT. Its translation is CASSLALGSGNTIYF.

The CDR3 reads CASSLGLAGRASAYNEQFF. CDR3 bases: TGTGCCAGCAGCTTAGGACTAGCGGGGAGGGCAAGCGCCTACAATGAGCAGTTCTTC. The chain has TRBV7-6 and TRBJ2-1; 11 bases are shared with TRBD2. The CDR3 runs 19 residues. V gave up 1 base and J gave up 2 bases; unmatched junction bases: 10. The germline CDR1 and CDR2 sequences are SGHVS and FNYEAQ.

This clone was counted only a few times. The chain links TRBV6-5 to TRBJ1-1; tentatively, D is TRBD1 (5 bases). Germline V CDR1 and CDR2: MNHEY, SVGAGI. The CDR3 contains 14 residues. The germline V and J ends were trimmed by 4 bases and 10 bases, with 19 bases remaining between them. The CDR3 DNA sequence: TGTGCCAGCAGTTCCTCGAGCAGGCACGGGGGAGCTTTCTTT. Translating it yields CASSSSSRHGGAFF.

V gene TRBV6-4 combines with J gene TRBJ1-2, with 9 nucleotides matching TRBD1. J was trimmed by 5 bases and V by 3 bases; bases with no gene match: 7. The germline V gene has CDR1 MRHNA and CDR2 SNTAGT. CDR3 length: 15 residues. The DNA of the CDR3 is TGTGCCAGCAGTGAGCAAGGACAGGGGCCTTATGGCTACACCTTC. Residues: CASSEQGQGPYGYTF.

The gene calls are TRBV6-1 and TRBJ1-1; TRBD1 agrees at 8 bases. The ends lost 5 bases at V and 0 bases at J; junction bases unmatched: 5. The germline V gene has CDR1 MNHNS and CDR2 SASEGT. CDR3 length: 15 amino acids. The CDR3 here is CASSTQGAMNTEAFF. For the CDR3, the DNA is TGTGCCAGCAGTACCCAGGGGGCGATGAACACTGAAGCTTTCTTT.

CDR3 bases: TGTGCCAGCACCAGGACCGAGCTTACCAACACTGAAGCTTTCTTT. Translating it yields CASTRTELTNTEAFF. The chain employs TRBV6-1 and TRBJ1-1, with unresolved D. This CDR3 comprises 15 residues. V was shortened by 7 bases and J by 2 bases, with 17 bases between the two germline ends. CDR1 and CDR2 (germline): MNHNS, SASEGT.

This chain uses TRBV19 with TRBJ1-5; no clear D. Trimming removed 2 bases from V and 3 bases from J, with 8 bases in between. The CDR3 has 14 amino acids. Germline CDR1 is LNHDA and CDR2 is SQIVND (reference sequence). This chain's CDR3 is CASSILGLNQPQHF. CDR3 coding DNA: TGTGCCAGTAGTATACTGGGCCTCAATCAGCCCCAGCATTTT.

The chain couples TRBV18 to TRBJ2-2; 7 nucleotides align to TRBD1. Losses at the gene ends were 3 bases for V and 3 bases for J; bases not matched to a gene: 7. The germline V gene encodes CDR1 KGHSH and CDR2 LQKENI. The CDR3 covers 16 residues. The CDR3 DNA is TGTGCCAGCTCACCGGCAGGGGGAAGAGACACCGGGGAGCTGTTTTTT. Amino acids: CASSPAGGRDTGELFF.

The chain links TRBV18 to TRBJ1-3; D ambiguous. The CDR3 is 15 amino acids. Germline CDR1 KGHSH, CDR2 LQKENI. Trimming pared 2 bases from V and 0 bases from J, leaving 8 bases between. CDR3 amino acids: CASSPVDTSGNTIYF. The CDR3 region has the DNA TGTGCCAGCTCACCAGTTGATACCTCTGGAAACACCATATATTTT.

This clone has just a few counts. The chain has TRBV6-5 and TRBJ2-2, with D possibly TRBD2 on 6 matching bases. V lost 9 bases, J lost 3 bases, and 14 bases lay in between. The CDR3 spans 14 residues. Germline V CDR1 and CDR2: MNHEY, SVGAGI. CDR3 loop: CASTRGGYTGELFF. CDR3 bases: TGTGCCAGTACTCGAGGAGGGTACACCGGGGAGCTGTTTTTT.

The chain joins TRBV14 to TRBJ2-2, with 7 bases that match TRBD1. V was pared by 2 bases and J by 2 bases, with 11 bases of the junction left unmatched. Per germline, CDR1 SGHDN and CDR2 FVKESK. CDR3 length equals 18 residues. The CDR3 region has the DNA TGTGCCAGCAGCCAATGGGCCAGAAGGGGGCCTAACACCGGGGAGCTGTTTTTT. Protein: CASSQWARRGPNTGELFF.

This chain connects TRBV15 to TRBJ2-7; 7 positions match TRBD2. Germline V gene data show CDR1 as LNHNV and CDR2 as YYDKDF (reference sequence). The CDR3 totals 16 residues. V shed 1 base, J shed 2 bases, and the junction held 8 bases outside the gene matches. CDR3 amino acids: CATSRGWGEGPYEQYF. CDR3 nucleotides: TGTGCCACCAGCAGAGGATGGGGGGAGGGCCCCTACGAGCAGTACTTC.

The chain carries TRBV9 and TRBJ2-3, with D hard to call. Germline V gene lookup returns CDR1 SGDLS and CDR2 YYNGEE. The CDR3 loop spans 12 amino acids. The V end was cut by 2 bases, the J end by 2 bases, with 3 bases between. The CDR3 region has the DNA TGTGCCAGCAGCGTCCTCACAGATACGCAGTATTTT. Translating gives CASSVLTDTQYF.